The sequence of this T cell receptor beta chain was determined in a study of cytotoxic CD8 clonotypes in ibrutinib-treated CLL. Study-wide points: The study found public clonotypes uncommon, contracting or stable on treatment.

Using immunoSEQ multiplex PCR, the repertoire was profiled, and TCRdb retains in-frame clones only, with some absent. There are around 300,000 clones in the sample; around four fifths occur only once, and 6.5% to 8% lies in the top ten. V shed 2 bases and J 4 bases; nucleotides not matched to a gene: 7. The CDR3 loop spans 16 amino acids. From germline, CDR1 is MNHEY and CDR2 SVGAGI. With respect to this clone: Its cognate antigen is unknown.

The TCR sequence derives from a human donor with chronic lymphocytic leukemia. V is TRBV6-5 and J is TRBJ2-7, with 11 bases lining up with TRBD2. The sequences come from PBMCs, collected before ibrutinib treatment. This CDR3 reads CASSYAPTSGIYEQYF. CDR3 coding DNA: TGTGCCAGCAGTTACGCACCGACTAGCGGGATATACGAGCAGTACTTC.